This T cell receptor beta chain appears in the sequencing data of a study of response to subunit inactivated influenza vaccine. Using its own MiXCR run on the RT-PCR reads, TCRdb lists one record per CDR3 protein. The table lists 710,000 or so distinct CDR3 sequences, 15% to 18% of them singletons. The CDR3 contains 14 residues. From germline, CDR1 is MDHEN and CDR2 SYDVKM. The J segment lost 9 bases and the V segment lost 9 bases, leaving 13 bases of the junction unmatched. The sequences come from PBMCs from blood, collected roughly 13 days after vaccination. The rearrangement links TRBV28 to TRBJ1-4; 7 bases are shared with TRBD1. This TCR was recovered from a man aged 45 to 65 who received an inactivated influenza vaccine. This CDR3 is CASTAIGGVQKLFF. The CDR3 DNA reads as TGTGCCAGTACCGCGATAGGGGGCGTGCAAAAACTGTTTTTT.